This T cell receptor (beta chain) was found in a study of CD8 T cells in Susac syndrome. Overall study context: At blood draw, Susac syndrome patients were therapy-naive, on corticosteroids, or on intravenous immunoglobulin alone.

Random hexamers were used to reverse transcribe the RNA input (about 0.5 to 1 ug). TCRdb fed the immunoSEQ multiplex PCR reads into MiXCR, producing one record per CDR3 protein. This repertoire shows some 100,000 distinct CDR3 sequences, about 95% found once; its top ten account for roughly 0.29%. CDR1 is LNHDA and CDR2 is SQIVND in the germline V gene (reference sequence). The CDR3 length is 13 residues. Losses at the gene ends were 7 bases for V and 4 bases for J; bases not matched to a gene: 4. Sequencing of TCR beta was carried out in blood CD8+ and CD4+ T cells. The authors negatively isolated CD8+ and CD4+ T cells and FACS-enriched TEMRA cells.

This sequence originates from a human donor with Susac syndrome. The sequencing input was CD8+ T cells from PBMCs. This chain uses TRBV19 with TRBJ2-7; 10 bases align to TRBD2. CDR3 in amino acids: CASTSGRGYEQYF. CDR3 coding DNA: TGTGCCAGTACCAGCGGGAGGGGATACGAGCAGTACTTC.